The source of this T cell receptor (beta chain) is a study of T cells in Graves' hyperthyroidism and ophthalmopathy. The germline CDR1 and CDR2 sequences are SGHTA and FQGNSA. This CDR3 is 19 amino acids long. V lost 5 bases and J lost 5; bases outside the gene matches: 15. TCR beta CDR3 region amplification was performed from RNA transcripts. The primer set for the first-round RT-PCR of the TCR CDR3 was HTBI. TCRdb redid the calling of the multiplex PCR reads with MiXCR, one entry per CDR3 protein. The repertoire holds approximately 400,000 distinct CDR3 sequences, with about 13% as singletons. This clonotype was seen a few times. Diagnoses were made from clinical symptoms, serum measures (thyroxine and TRAb), thyroid ultrasound and orbital computed tomography.

Sequenced sample: blood. This sequence was found in a man aged 30 to 39 with Graves' hyperthyroidism that later progressed to Graves' ophthalmopathy. V and J are TRBV7-2 and TRBJ2-2; 12 bases are a match to TRBD2. The CDR3 loop is CASSPTDWTSGAGTGELFF. The DNA for the CDR3 is TGTGCCAGCAGCCCGACAGATTGGACTAGCGGGGCGGGAACCGGGGAGCTGTTTTTT.